Presented here are 20 T cell receptor beta chains from one specimen sequenced in a study of blood T cell repertoires in COVID-19. Some clones are missing from TCRdb's copy, which holds only in-frame ones; the method was immunoSEQ multiplex PCR. Of fewer than 250,000 clones detected, almost 85% appear once; the ten largest clones hold about 4%. The sample comprised peripheral blood. The receptors were sampled from a middle-aged man with acute or convalescent COVID-19.

This chain links TRBV9 with TRBJ2-5; D might be TRBD2 (6 bases). Germline V gene lookup returns CDR1 SGDLS and CDR2 YYNGEE. This CDR3 has 15 residues. The V gene lost 2 bases and the J gene lost 6 bases, with 17 bases spanning the gap. CDR3: CASSVRLGAGQTQYF. As DNA, the CDR3 is TGTGCCAGCAGCGTTAGACTAGGGGCCGGGCAGACCCAGTACTTC.

This clone was found a few times. The chain employs TRBV4-1 and TRBJ2-3; no definite D call. Trimming took 2 bases from V and 3 from J, leaving 12 bases between them. Germline V lookup: CDR1 MGHRA, CDR2 YSYEKL. The CDR3 spans 15 residues. The CDR3 bases are TGCGCCAGCAGCCAATGGTGGCGGATGACAGATACGCAGTATTTT. As protein: CASSQWWRMTDTQYF.

The V gene is TRBV7-3, the J gene TRBJ2-2; TRBD1 is a possible D gene (5 bases). The V gene lost 4 bases and the J gene lost 7 bases, with 13 bases spanning the gap. CDR1 is SGHTA and CDR2 is FQGTGA in the germline V gene. The length of the CDR3 is 14 residues. CDR3 nucleotide sequence: TGTGCCAGCAGCTCAGGGTCCTCTGGCGGGGAGCTGTTTTTT. Its translation: CASSSGSSGGELFF.

This chain connects TRBV5-8 to TRBJ2-4; D uncertain. V was pared by 1 base and J by 1 base, with 6 bases between. Germline V gene sequence: CDR1 SGHTS, CDR2 YDEGEE. The CDR3 has 14 residues. CDR3 sequence reads: CASSLTEAKNIQYF. CDR3 nucleotides: TGTGCCAGCAGCTTGACCGAGGCCAAAAACATTCAGTACTTC.

The chain carries TRBV3-1 (or the pseudogene TRBV3-2) and TRBJ1-4; D perhaps matches TRBD1 (6 bases). Deletions cut 0 bases from V and 2 bases from J, with 10 bases between. Germline V lookup: CDR1 LGHDT, CDR2 YNNKEL (reference sequence). This CDR3 is built from 16 residues. The chain's CDR3 is CASSQDGGATNEKLFF. The CDR3 coding sequence is TGTGCCAGCAGCCAAGATGGGGGGGCGACTAATGAAAAACTGTTTTTT.

This clone occurred once. The chain has TRBV21-1 and TRBJ2-7; TRBD1 is taken as the D call from the table, unchecked against the DNA. TRBV21-1 is a recognized pseudogene. This CDR3 region has 15 residues. CDR3 coding DNA: TGTGCCAGCAGCAAAGCACAGGGGGCATCCTACGAGCAGTACTTC. Protein: CASSKAQGASYEQYF.

The sample holds many counts of this clone. V gene TRBV14 combines with J gene TRBJ2-7, with 9 bases lining up with TRBD1. The germline V gene encodes CDR1 SGHDN and CDR2 FVKESK. The CDR3 consists of 14 residues. The V and J ends lost 5 bases and 9 bases, in that order; junction bases with no gene match: 11. The CDR3 is CASSATGGVRVQYF. The CDR3 DNA follows: TGTGCCAGCAGCGCGACAGGGGGTGTACGAGTGCAGTACTTC.

CDR3 loop: CASSLRNTEAFF. CDR3 coding DNA: TGTGCCAGCAGCTTACGGAACACTGAAGCTTTCTTT. The chain has TRBV11-1 and TRBJ1-1; D gene unclear. Germline V gene lookup returns CDR1 SGHAT and CDR2 FQDESV (reference sequence). The CDR3 is 12 residues long. The V end lost 2 bases, the J end lost 1 base, and 2 bases lay between the germline ends.

This chain joins TRBV6-1 and TRBJ2-4; no firm D call. This CDR3 is 17 amino acids long. CDR1 MNHNS and CDR2 SASEGT come from the germline V gene. V lost 1 base and J lost 0, with 13 bases in between. CDR3 loop: CASSEVLVSLAKNIQYF. CDR3 nucleotide sequence: TGTGCCAGCAGTGAAGTATTAGTAAGCTTAGCCAAAAACATTCAGTACTTC.

The J gene is TRBJ1-2, the V gene TRBV28; 8 bases line up with TRBD1. Germline values: CDR1 MDHEN, CDR2 SYDVKM. The CDR3 consists of 12 residues. Trimming removed 8 bases from V and 6 bases from J; junction bases left unmatched: 5. The CDR3 loop reads CASGRQGNGYTF. The CDR3 DNA reads TGTGCCAGCGGGAGACAGGGGAATGGCTACACCTTC.

The J gene is TRBJ1-2, the V gene TRBV9, with D hard to call. Trimming removed 3 bases from V and 6 bases from J, with 9 bases in between. The CDR3 covers 12 residues. Germline V gene data show CDR1 as SGDLS and CDR2 as YYNGEE. The CDR3: CASSGAEDGYTF. The CDR3 DNA is TGTGCCAGCAGCGGGGCTGAAGATGGCTACACCTTC.

The chain links TRBV5-1 to TRBJ1-2; 7 bases are shared with TRBD1. The trim removed 4 bases at V and 6 bases at J, leaving 12 bases unmatched. This CDR3 is built from 15 residues. CDR1 is SGHRS and CDR2 is YFSETQ in the germline V gene. CDR3 nucleotides: TGCGCCAGCAGCCCCCGACAGGGAGGAACCAATGGCTACACCTTC. Residues: CASSPRQGGTNGYTF.

This clone was seen a handful of times. V is TRBV6-5 and J is TRBJ1-1, with TRBD1 as a possible D gene (5 bases). The CDR3 totals 15 residues. Trimming pared 4 bases from V and 2 bases from J, leaving 14 bases between. The germline gives CDR1 MNHEY, CDR2 SVGAGI. The DNA for the CDR3 is TGTGCCAGCAGTTTCCTTTCGGGGGACAACACTGAAGCTTTCTTT. This encodes CASSFLSGDNTEAFF.

The V gene is TRBV6-5, the J gene TRBJ2-7; 9 bases map to TRBD1. Germline values: CDR1 MNHEY, CDR2 SVGAGI. The CDR3 spans 14 residues. Trimming removed 2 bases from V and 5 bases from J; junction bases left unmatched: 4. CDR3 sequence (DNA): TGTGCCAGCAGTTACCGGGACAGGGACCACGAGCAGTACTTC. Amino acids: CASSYRDRDHEQYF.

V is TRBV7-9 and J is TRBJ1-1; D possibly corresponds to TRBD1 (5 bases). From germline, CDR1 is SEHNR and CDR2 FQNEAQ (reference sequence). V gave up 1 base and J gave up 1 base, with 10 bases separating them. CDR3 length: 15 residues. CDR3 residues: CASSLGRVGNTEAFF. The CDR3 DNA reads as TGTGCCAGCAGCTTAGGCAGGGTCGGGAACACTGAAGCTTTCTTT.

The V gene is TRBV24-1, the J gene TRBJ2-7; 8 nucleotides align to TRBD1. The CDR3 consists of 15 residues. Germline CDR1 reads KGHDR; CDR2 reads SFDVKD. J gave up 2 bases and V 4 bases, and 6 bases lay outside the gene matches. CDR3 residues: CATSDPGQGTYEQYF. The CDR3 nucleotides are TGTGCCACCAGTGACCCCGGACAGGGTACCTACGAGCAGTACTTC.

This chain uses TRBV5-1 with TRBJ2-7, with 13 bases matching TRBD2. V shed 5 bases, J shed 2 bases, and the junction held 4 bases outside the gene matches. From germline, CDR1 is SGHRS and CDR2 YFSETQ. The CDR3 runs 15 residues. The CDR3: CASSSTSGGAYEQYF. As DNA, the CDR3 is TGCGCCAGCAGTTCCACTAGCGGGGGGGCCTACGAGCAGTACTTC.

The chain combines TRBV5-5 with TRBJ1-5, with 10 bases lining up with TRBD1. This CDR3 comprises 16 residues. V trimming: 0 bases; J trimming: 5 bases; junction bases outside the gene matches: 5. Germline V gene data show CDR1 as SGHKS and CDR2 as YYEKEE (reference sequence). Written as DNA, the CDR3 is TGTGCCAGCAGCTTGGCCCCGGGACAGGGGTATCAGCCCCAGCATTTT. Its protein product is CASSLAPGQGYQPQHF.

The rearrangement uses TRBV9 and TRBJ1-2; unclear D gene. The CDR3 runs to 12 residues. In germline, CDR1 is SGDLS, CDR2 YYNGEE. V was clipped by 3 bases and J by 6 bases, with 9 bases between them. CDR3 residues: CASSATRNGYTF. CDR3 sequence (DNA): TGTGCCAGCAGCGCGACGCGGAATGGCTACACCTTC.

This chain connects TRBV12-3 or TRBV12-4 to TRBJ1-2, with D tentatively TRBD1 (6 bases). The CDR3 is 13 residues long. The DNA of the CDR3 is TGTGCTACCCGGGACACCTATTCCAGTGGCTACACCTTC. This translates into CATRDTYSSGYTF.